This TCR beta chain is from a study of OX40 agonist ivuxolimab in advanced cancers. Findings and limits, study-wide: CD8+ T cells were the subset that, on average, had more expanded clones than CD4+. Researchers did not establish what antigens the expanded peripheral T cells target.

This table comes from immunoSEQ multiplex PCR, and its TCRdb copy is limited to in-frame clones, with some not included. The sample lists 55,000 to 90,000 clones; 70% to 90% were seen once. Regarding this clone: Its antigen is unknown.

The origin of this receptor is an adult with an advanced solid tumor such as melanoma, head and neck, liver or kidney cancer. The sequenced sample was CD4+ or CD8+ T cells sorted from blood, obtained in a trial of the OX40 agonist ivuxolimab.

CDR3 DNA: TGTGCCAGCAGTGAACCAGGACAGGGAAGAGATACGCAGTATTTT. It specifies CASSEPGQGRDTQYF. The chain carries TRBV6-1 and TRBJ2-3; 8 nucleotides align to TRBD1. Germline lookup yields CDR1 MNHNS and CDR2 SASEGT. J was trimmed by 5 bases and V by 2 bases; bases with no gene match: 6. The CDR3 sequence is 15 residues long.